The 18 T cell receptor beta chains below were found in one sample sequenced in a study of shared clonotypes between healthy human individuals. Here immunoSEQ multiplex PCR was the method, and the copy in TCRdb shows in-frame clones only, minus some. Of some 660,000 clones listed, around 78% are singletons. Sequencing was performed on memory CD4+ T cells sorted from blood. Subset here: CD45RA-negative fraction. These receptor sequences come from a woman aged 25 to 39 in good health.

The V call is TRBV19, the J call TRBJ2-2, with D possibly being TRBD2 (6 bases). Looked up from germline, CDR1 is LNHDA and CDR2 is SQIVND (reference sequence). The length of the CDR3 is 15 residues. Trimming took off 2 bases at V and 6 bases at J, with 13 bases between the two ends. In DNA form, the CDR3 reads TGTGCCAGTAGTATAAGGGCTAGCGTCTCCGGGGAGCTGTTTTTT. Its translation is CASSIRASVSGELFF.

Worth noting for this clone: This may be a read error: a much more frequent sequence differs by one nucleotide. Other DNA sequences from this sample encode an identical CDR3 as well. V and J are TRBV20-1 and TRBJ2-1; D unclear. Trimming stripped 1 base from V and 7 bases from J, with 2 bases between. Per germline, CDR1 DFQATT and CDR2 SNEGSKA (reference sequence). The CDR3 sequence is 10 residues long. CDR3 sequence reads: CSARVNEQFF. The CDR3 DNA reads TGCAGTGCTAGAGTAAATGAGCAGTTCTTC.

The V call is TRBV7-3, the J call TRBJ1-4; D is uncertain. V lost 7 bases to trimming and J lost 8 bases, with 20 bases between them. The length of the CDR3 is 15 residues. CDR1 is SGHTA, CDR2 FQGTGA, per germline. The CDR3 is CASTRRVLGWEKLFF. Here the CDR3 DNA reads TGTGCCAGCACACGGAGGGTACTAGGGTGGGAAAAACTGTTTTTT.

The chain combines TRBV7-2 with TRBJ1-3, with D hard to call. CDR3 length: 14 residues. With 6 bases removed from V and 0 bases from J, the gap between germline ends came to 9 bases. The germline V gene encodes CDR1 SGHTA and CDR2 FQGNSA. This CDR3 reads CASRGVLSGNTIYF. In DNA, the CDR3 is TGTGCCAGCAGGGGAGTCCTCTCTGGAAACACCATATATTTT. The whole variable domain, filled in from reference TRBV7-2 and TRBJ1-3, reads GAGVSQSPSNKVTEKGKDVELRCDPISGHTALYWYRQSLGQGLEFLIYFQGNSAPDKSGLPSDRFSAERTGGSVSTLTIQRTQQEDSAVYLCASRGVLSGNTIYFGEGSWLTVV.

This clone was picked up a small number of times. V is TRBV27 and J is TRBJ1-2, with D perhaps matching TRBD1 (5 bases). The CDR3 consists of 18 residues. V lost 4 bases, J lost 8 bases, and 29 bases lay in between. The germline gives CDR1 MNHEY, CDR2 SMNVEV (reference sequence). CDR3 coding DNA: TGTGCCAGCAGTTCGAGGCCCCCCCTAACAGGAGTCTCCTACGGCTACACCTTC. Residues: CASSSRPPLTGVSYGYTF.

With respect to this clone: A much larger clone differs by one base, so this may be a read error. This sample includes further DNA sequences coding for the same CDR3. The rearrangement links TRBV5-1 to TRBJ2-1; 7 nucleotides line up with TRBD2. The germline V gene encodes CDR1 SGHRS and CDR2 YFSETQ. V lost 0 bases to trimming and J lost 4 bases; unmatched junction nucleotides: 4. The CDR3 loop spans 15 amino acids. CDR3 protein: CASSLVSSGYNEQFF. CDR3 DNA sequence: TGCGCCAGCAGCTTGGTTTCTAGCGGATACAATGAGCAGTTCTTC.

The chain recombines TRBV10-3 with TRBJ2-2, with D perhaps TRBD1 (7 bases). Trimming left V 2 bases short and J 4 bases short, with 11 bases between. Germline-derived CDR1 and CDR2 are ENHRY and SYGVKD. The CDR3 spans 15 residues. Here the CDR3 reads CAISERQGGTGELFF. The CDR3 bases are TGTGCCATCAGTGAGAGGCAGGGGGGCACCGGGGAGCTGTTTTTT.

This clone showed up just a few times. The J gene is TRBJ1-2, the V gene TRBV2, with D unresolved. CDR1 and CDR2 from the germline V gene are SNHLY and FYNNEI. Trimming removed 8 bases from V and 8 bases from J, with 18 bases in between. CDR3 length: 13 residues. DNA of the CDR3: TGTGCCAGCTCCGCGCTTGTGGACTCGGGCTACACCTTC. As protein: CASSALVDSGYTF.

This chain uses TRBV19 with TRBJ1-5, with 9 bases aligning to TRBD1. Trimming at V came to 5 bases and at J to 3 bases, leaving 5 bases not matched to a gene. The CDR3 has 15 amino acids. Germline loops: CDR1 LNHDA, CDR2 SQIVND (reference sequence). The CDR3: CASSPGQGPNQPQHF. CDR3 DNA: TGTGCCAGTAGTCCGGGACAGGGACCCAATCAGCCCCAGCATTTT. Full variable domain (rest looked up from reference TRBV19 and TRBJ1-5): DGGITQSPKYLFRKEGQNVTLSCEQNLNHDAMYWYRQDPGQGLRLIYYSQIVNDFQKGDIAEGYSVSREKKESFPLTVTSAQKNPTAFYLCASSPGQGPNQPQHFGDGTRLSIL.

The V call is TRBV27, the J call TRBJ2-7, with 9 bases matching TRBD1. CDR3 length equals 15 residues. Germline V gene lookup returns CDR1 MNHEY and CDR2 SMNVEV (reference sequence). V lost 3 bases to trimming and J lost 4 bases; unmatched junction nucleotides: 7. CDR3 nucleotide sequence: TGTGCCAGCAGTTTTAACCGGGACAGGGTATACGAGCAGTACTTC. Translated, it gives CASSFNRDRVYEQYF.

For the CDR3, the DNA is TGTGCCAGTACCATCCGGGGTTTCGGCACTGAAGCTTTCTTT. This sequence encodes CASTIRGFGTEAFF. This sequence joins TRBV19 and TRBJ1-1; D is uncertain. Between the trimmed V and J ends, which lost 7 bases and 4 bases, there was a span of 16 bases. Germline lookup yields CDR1 LNHDA and CDR2 SQIVND (reference sequence). CDR3 length: 14 amino acids.

J is TRBJ2-2 and V is TRBV7-3, with 7 bases that match TRBD2. The V gene end was trimmed by 1 base and the J gene end by 5 bases; junction bases not matched to a gene: 7. This CDR3 spans 16 amino acids. Germline loops: CDR1 SGHTA, CDR2 FQGTGA. CDR3 amino acids: CASSLSWTSETGELFF. For the CDR3, the DNA is TGTGCCAGCAGCTTAAGTTGGACTAGTGAAACCGGGGAGCTGTTTTTT.

The V gene is TRBV6-6, the J gene TRBJ2-7; TRBD1 is a possible D gene (6 bases). With 3 bases removed from V and 2 bases from J, the gap between germline ends came to 14 bases. In germline, CDR1 is MNHNY, CDR2 SVGAGI (reference sequence). The CDR3 has 15 amino acids. Written as DNA, the CDR3 is TGTGCCAGCAGTTATGAGGGACACAAGACCTACGAGCAGTACTTC. Protein sequence: CASSYEGHKTYEQYF.

The rearrangement joins TRBV6-1 to TRBJ2-1; perhaps TRBD2 as D (5 bases). The CDR3 runs 15 residues. Germline V lookup: CDR1 MNHNS, CDR2 SASEGT. V was trimmed by 5 bases and J by 8 bases, leaving 19 bases between them. Here the CDR3 DNA reads TGTGCCAGCAGTCTCCGCGGACCCGGCGGGCATGAGCAGTTCTTC. Its protein product is CASSLRGPGGHEQFF.

The chain uses TRBV11-2 and TRBJ2-7; D is uncertain. Per germline, CDR1 SGHAT and CDR2 FQNNGV. With 4 bases removed from V and 6 bases from J, the gap between germline ends came to 16 bases. The CDR3 is 14 residues long. In DNA, the CDR3 is TGTGCCAGCAGCTCCGGGCCACCGGCGGTCGAGCAGTACTTC. It encodes CASSSGPPAVEQYF.

The J gene is TRBJ1-2, the V gene TRBV6-5; D is perhaps TRBD1 (5 bases). The CDR3 extends over 16 amino acids. Trimming cost V 0 bases and J 6 bases, with 17 bases left between them. The germline gives CDR1 MNHEY, CDR2 SVGAGI. CDR3 in DNA: TGTGCCAGCAGTTACTCGATGAGGGGCGGTTTGGATGGCTACACCTTC. Translation gives CASSYSMRGGLDGYTF.

The chain couples TRBV28 to TRBJ2-3; no firm D call. Germline V gene sequence: CDR1 MDHEN, CDR2 SYDVKM. Trimming shortened V by 4 bases and J by 4 bases, and 15 bases separated the two germline ends. CDR3 size: 15 residues. CDR3 region: CASSYFGPKADTQYF. Written as DNA, the CDR3 is TGTGCCAGCAGTTACTTCGGACCTAAGGCAGATACGCAGTATTTT.

The V and J genes are TRBV5-5 and TRBJ2-1; tentative D call: TRBD2 (5 bases). This CDR3 has 13 amino acids. Germline lookup yields CDR1 SGHKS and CDR2 YYEKEE (reference sequence). Between the trimmed V and J ends, which lost 0 bases and 11 bases, there was a span of 12 bases. CDR3 region: CASSLGLIIKQFF. In nucleotides, the CDR3 is TGTGCCAGCAGCTTGGGACTAATTATAAAGCAGTTCTTC.